A selection of T cell receptor beta chains follows, all from one sample in a study of yellow fever vaccine responses in identical twins. TCRdb passed the RT-PCR reads through MiXCR, listing each CDR3 protein once. The sample includes tens of thousands of distinct CDR3 sequences, around 77% seen only once; the top ten take 4.5% to 5.5%. The sequencing here drew on T cells from blood (PBMCs), unsorted or a sorted subset (not recorded which), taken before or after yellow fever vaccination (not recorded which). The receptors were gathered from a woman in her late teens or twenties who received the yellow fever vaccine. Both conserved end residues are part of each CDR3. A D gene is named only where the DNA matches it firmly. Some rows have no size entry. The others give once, few or many, or a class for an expanded clone.

>.|TRBV6-4|TRBJ1-5|TRBD1
TGTGCCAGCTGGGACAGCTTCTCTAATCAGCCCCAGCATTTT
CASWDSFSNQPQHF
>.|TRBV20-1|TRBJ2-2|.
TGCAGTGCTAGAGAAGCAGGGATGAACACCGGGGAGCTGTTTTTT
CSAREAGMNTGELFF
>.|TRBV2|TRBJ1-6|TRBD1
TGTGCCAGCAGTGGGACCGGGACAGTTAATTCACCCCTCCACTTT
CASSGTGTVNSPLHF
>.|TRBV7-3|TRBJ2-2|.
TGTGCCAGCAGCTTCACGATCTCGGCCGGGGAGCTGTTTTTT
CASSFTISAGELFF
>.|TRBV28|TRBJ1-1|.
TGTGCCAGCAGTTTGGTACAGACTGAAGCTTTCTTT
CASSLVQTEAFF
>few|TRBV28|TRBJ2-7|.
TGTGCCAGCAGGCCCCACAGGGATAGCTCCTACGAGCAGTACTTC
CASRPHRDSSYEQYF
>few|TRBV5-1|TRBJ2-7|.
TGCGCCAGCAGGGCCGGTTACGAGCAGTACTTC
CASRAGYEQYF
>few|TRBV11-1|TRBJ2-1|.
TGTGCCAGCAGCCGTCGGGAGTCGTCCTACAATGAGCAGTTCTTC
CASSRRESSYNEQFF
>.|TRBV11-1|TRBJ2-3|.
TGTGCCAGCAGCTTACCTAACAGCACAGATACGCAGTATTTT
CASSLPNSTDTQYF
>few|TRBV2|TRBJ1-6|.
TGTGCCAGCAGGCGAGACCTTAATTCACCCCTCCACTTT
CASRRDLNSPLHF
>once|TRBV7-6|TRBJ2-5|.
TGTGCCAGCAGCTTAGGAGTCTACGAGACCCAGTACTTC
CASSLGVYETQYF
>.|TRBV29-1|TRBJ2-3|.
TGCAGCGTTGGGAAGCTAGCGTACACAGATACGCAGTATTTT
CSVGKLAYTDTQYF
>.|TRBV18|TRBJ1-6|.
TGTGCCAGCTCACCGGGGCGGGTTAATTCACCCCTCCACTTT
CASSPGRVNSPLHF
>.|TRBV29-1|TRBJ2-3|.
TGCAGCGTCTCGGAGGGGACAGATACGCAGTATTTT
CSVSEGTDTQYF
>.|TRBV6-2/TRBV6-3|TRBJ1-1|.
TGTGCCAGCAGTTACGGTTTTCTGGGGGGCTGGGGAGCTTTCTTT
CASSYGFLGGWGAFF
>.|TRBV5-6|TRBJ2-1|.
TGTGCCAGCAGCTCTAGCTGGAGGGCATACAATGAGCAGTTCTTC
CASSSSWRAYNEQFF
>.|TRBV11-2|TRBJ1-2|.
TGTGCCAGCAGCCCCACAGGGACGACTAACTATGGCTACACCTTC
CASSPTGTTNYGYTF
>.|TRBV29-1|TRBJ2-5|.
TGCAGCGTTAAGACATCGGAAGAGACCCAGTACTTC
CSVKTSEETQYF
>.|TRBV11-1|TRBJ1-6|.
TGTGCCAGCAGCCTCCTTCGTGCGGGCAACTCTTATAATTCACCCCTCCACTTT
CASSLLRAGNSYNSPLHF
>.|TRBV29-1|TRBJ2-1|.
TGCAGCGTTGAAGCCAGGGAAGGGAATGAGCAGTTCTTC
CSVEAREGNEQFF